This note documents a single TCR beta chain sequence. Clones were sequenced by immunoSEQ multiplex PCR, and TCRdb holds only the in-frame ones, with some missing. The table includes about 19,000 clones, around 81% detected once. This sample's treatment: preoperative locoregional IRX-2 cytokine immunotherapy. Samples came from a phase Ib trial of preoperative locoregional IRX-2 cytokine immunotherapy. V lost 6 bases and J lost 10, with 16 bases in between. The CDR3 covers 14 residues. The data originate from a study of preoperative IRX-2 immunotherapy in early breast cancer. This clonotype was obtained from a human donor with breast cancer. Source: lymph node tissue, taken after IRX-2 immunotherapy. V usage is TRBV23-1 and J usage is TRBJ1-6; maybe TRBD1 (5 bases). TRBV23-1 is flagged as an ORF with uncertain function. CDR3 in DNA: TGCGCCAGCAGCCAAGAGGGACGTATCTCACCCCTCCACTTT. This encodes CASSQEGRISPLHF.